A selection of T cell receptor beta chains follows, all from one sample in a study of T cell changes during pregnancy in multiple sclerosis. Assay: immunoSEQ multiplex PCR; the TCRdb copy retains only in-frame clones and omits some. The table has roughly 15,000 clones, 80% to 90% seen once. The starting material was CD8+ T cells from peripheral blood mononuclear cells, obtained in the second trimester of pregnancy. These receptors originate from a female donor in good health, enrolled as a control in a pregnancy study. The CDR3 runs from the conserved cysteine through the conserved F or W. The order of the fields is J gene, clone size, CDR3 length, D gene, V gene, CDR3 protein, CDR3 DNA. D genes are given only for firm matches. Not every row has a clone size; where given, it reads once, few, many or a size class.

j_gene: TRBJ2-2
abundance: NA
len: 15
d_gene: TRBD1
v_gene: TRBV5-1
CDR3aa: CASSLAQGDTGELFF
CDR3nt: TGCGCCAGCAGCTTGGCGCAGGGGGACACCGGGGAGCTGTTTTTT

j_gene: TRBJ1-3
abundance: NA
len: 14
d_gene: TRBD1
v_gene: TRBV15
CDR3aa: CATSPDRDGNTIYF
CDR3nt: TGTGCCACCAGCCCAGACAGGGACGGAAACACCATATATTTT

j_gene: TRBJ2-7
abundance: NA
len: 13
d_gene: NA
v_gene: TRBV13
CDR3aa: CASSFIGSYEQYF
CDR3nt: TGTGCCAGCAGCTTTATCGGGTCCTACGAGCAGTACTTC

j_gene: TRBJ2-1
abundance: NA
len: 13
d_gene: NA
v_gene: TRBV2
CDR3aa: CASREPRKNEQFF
CDR3nt: TGTGCCAGCCGGGAGCCGAGAAAAAATGAGCAGTTCTTC

j_gene: TRBJ2-6
abundance: NA
len: 17
d_gene: NA
v_gene: TRBV15
CDR3aa: CATSPVRGTVGANVLTF
CDR3nt: TGTGCCACCTCCCCCGTCAGGGGAACGGTCGGGGCCAACGTCCTGACTTTC

j_gene: TRBJ2-7
abundance: medium-sized
len: 13
d_gene: NA
v_gene: TRBV9
CDR3aa: CASSVDSTYEQYF
CDR3nt: TGTGCCAGCAGCGTGGACTCTACATACGAGCAGTACTTC

j_gene: TRBJ2-7
abundance: NA
len: 16
d_gene: TRBD1
v_gene: TRBV9
CDR3aa: CASSVDPGQGLYEQYF
CDR3nt: TGTGCCAGCAGCGTAGATCCGGGACAGGGCTTATACGAGCAGTACTTC

j_gene: TRBJ1-2
abundance: medium-sized
len: 18
d_gene: NA
v_gene: TRBV28
CDR3aa: CASSPPPWPTRQGNGYTF
CDR3nt: TGTGCCAGCAGTCCCCCTCCCTGGCCGACCCGCCAGGGCAATGGCTACACCTTC

j_gene: TRBJ2-7
abundance: NA
len: 14
d_gene: TRBD1
v_gene: TRBV30
CDR3aa: CAATGAGGTYEQYF
CDR3nt: TGTGCCGCCACGGGGGCAGGGGGCACCTACGAGCAGTACTTC

j_gene: TRBJ2-1
abundance: NA
len: 15
d_gene: TRBD1
v_gene: TRBV18
CDR3aa: CASSPWDRVNNEQFF
CDR3nt: TGTGCCAGCTCACCCTGGGACAGGGTCAACAATGAGCAGTTCTTC

j_gene: TRBJ1-1
abundance: NA
len: 16
d_gene: NA
v_gene: TRBV5-1
CDR3aa: CASSLASTGQNTEAFF
CDR3nt: TGCGCCAGCAGCTTGGCCTCGACAGGCCAGAACACTGAAGCTTTCTTT

j_gene: TRBJ1-5
abundance: NA
len: 14
d_gene: NA
v_gene: TRBV27
CDR3aa: CASSPRGGNQPQHF
CDR3nt: TGTGCCAGCAGTCCCCGGGGGGGCAATCAGCCCCAGCATTTT

j_gene: TRBJ1-3
abundance: NA
len: 16
d_gene: NA
v_gene: TRBV29-1
CDR3aa: CSVKSYRESSGNTIYF
CDR3nt: TGCAGCGTTAAAAGTTACAGGGAGAGCTCTGGAAACACCATATATTTT

j_gene: TRBJ1-2
abundance: few
len: 15
d_gene: NA
v_gene: TRBV4-3
CDR3aa: CASSQGITEQYGYTF
CDR3nt: TGCGCCAGCAGCCAGGGTATTACAGAGCAATATGGCTACACCTTC

j_gene: TRBJ1-2
abundance: NA
len: 14
d_gene: TRBD1
v_gene: TRBV29-1
CDR3aa: CSARTGSSRYGYTF
CDR3nt: TGCAGCGCCCGGACAGGTTCGAGTCGGTATGGCTACACCTTC

j_gene: TRBJ2-3
abundance: NA
len: 13
d_gene: NA
v_gene: TRBV6-6
CDR3aa: CASGGTSTDTQYF
CDR3nt: TGTGCCAGCGGGGGGACTAGCACAGATACGCAGTATTTT

j_gene: TRBJ2-5
abundance: NA
len: 15
d_gene: NA
v_gene: TRBV27
CDR3aa: CASSTSTGSGETQYF
CDR3nt: TGTGCCAGCAGTACGTCAACAGGGTCGGGGGAGACCCAGTACTTC

j_gene: TRBJ1-1
abundance: NA
len: 13
d_gene: NA
v_gene: TRBV19
CDR3aa: CASSMEGNTEAFF
CDR3nt: TGTGCCAGTAGTATGGAGGGGAACACTGAAGCTTTCTTT

j_gene: TRBJ2-2
abundance: once
len: 14
d_gene: NA
v_gene: TRBV11-2
CDR3aa: CASSLGQLTGELFF
CDR3nt: TGTGCCAGCAGCCTAGGACAGTTAACCGGGGAGCTGTTTTTT

j_gene: TRBJ1-5
abundance: NA
len: 14
d_gene: NA
v_gene: TRBV13
CDR3aa: CASSLGGGNQPQHF
CDR3nt: TGTGCCAGCAGCTTAGGAGGAGGCAATCAGCCCCAGCATTTT

j_gene: TRBJ1-2
abundance: NA
len: 13
d_gene: NA
v_gene: TRBV14
CDR3aa: CASSGQPNYGYTF
CDR3nt: TGTGCCAGCAGCGGACAGCCCAACTATGGCTACACCTTC

j_gene: TRBJ2-2
abundance: NA
len: 15
d_gene: NA
v_gene: TRBV27
CDR3aa: CASSFLRLEAGELFF
CDR3nt: TGTGCCAGCAGTTTCTTGAGGCTAGAGGCCGGGGAGCTGTTTTTT

j_gene: TRBJ1-3
abundance: NA
len: 17
d_gene: NA
v_gene: TRBV28
CDR3aa: CASSLMLGGNSGNTIYF
CDR3nt: TGTGCCAGCAGTCTCATGTTAGGCGGAAACTCTGGAAACACCATATATTTT

j_gene: TRBJ1-5
abundance: medium-sized
len: 14
d_gene: NA
v_gene: TRBV7-2
CDR3aa: CASSLGLNNQPQHF
CDR3nt: TGTGCCAGCAGCTTGGGGCTCAACAATCAGCCCCAGCATTTT

j_gene: TRBJ1-2
abundance: NA
len: 15
d_gene: NA
v_gene: TRBV19
CDR3aa: CASSIGIGGGYGYTF
CDR3nt: TGTGCCAGTAGTATTGGGATCGGAGGCGGCTATGGCTACACCTTC

j_gene: TRBJ2-7
abundance: NA
len: 15
d_gene: TRBD1
v_gene: TRBV4-3
CDR3aa: CASSQGGQGPYEQYF
CDR3nt: TGCGCCAGCAGCCAAGGAGGACAGGGCCCCTACGAGCAGTACTTC

j_gene: TRBJ2-7
abundance: once
len: 14
d_gene: NA
v_gene: TRBV7-2
CDR3aa: CASSLVQLSYEQYF
CDR3nt: TGTGCCAGCAGCTTAGTACAGCTCTCCTACGAGCAGTACTTC

j_gene: TRBJ1-1
abundance: NA
len: 13
d_gene: TRBD1
v_gene: TRBV28
CDR3aa: CASSPGQVPEAFF
CDR3nt: TGTGCCAGCAGCCCGGGACAGGTGCCTGAAGCTTTCTTT

j_gene: TRBJ2-7
abundance: NA
len: 11
d_gene: NA
v_gene: TRBV27
CDR3aa: CASFDTHEQYF
CDR3nt: TGTGCCAGCTTTGACACCCACGAGCAGTACTTC

j_gene: TRBJ2-7
abundance: NA
len: 14
d_gene: TRBD1
v_gene: TRBV9
CDR3aa: CASSVGTGAVEQYF
CDR3nt: TGTGCCAGCAGCGTAGGGACAGGGGCCGTCGAGCAGTACTTC

j_gene: TRBJ1-2
abundance: NA
len: 14
d_gene: NA
v_gene: TRBV27
CDR3aa: CASSLQGGHYGYTF
CDR3nt: TGTGCTAGCAGTTTGCAGGGAGGTCACTATGGCTACACCTTC

j_gene: TRBJ1-2
abundance: NA
len: 14
d_gene: NA
v_gene: TRBV4-3
CDR3aa: CASSQGQTNYGYTF
CDR3nt: TGCGCCAGCAGCCAAGGGCAAACCAACTATGGCTACACCTTC

j_gene: TRBJ1-2
abundance: NA
len: 13
d_gene: TRBD1
v_gene: TRBV5-1
CDR3aa: CASRQGMELGYTF
CDR3nt: TGCGCCAGCCGACAGGGGATGGAGTTGGGCTACACCTTC

j_gene: TRBJ2-2
abundance: once
len: 19
d_gene: TRBD2
v_gene: TRBV10-3
CDR3aa: CAIPKVSSGGASGTGELFF
CDR3nt: TGTGCCATCCCCAAAGTGTCTAGCGGGGGGGCCTCGGGCACCGGGGAGCTGTTTTTT

j_gene: TRBJ2-7
abundance: NA
len: 17
d_gene: TRBD1
v_gene: TRBV4-3
CDR3aa: CASSQDLGTGTPYEQYF
CDR3nt: TGCGCCAGCAGCCAAGATCTGGGGACAGGGACTCCCTACGAGCAGTACTTC

j_gene: TRBJ2-2
abundance: NA
len: 15
d_gene: TRBD2
v_gene: TRBV5-1
CDR3aa: CASSPQTSPTGELFF
CDR3nt: TGCGCCAGCAGCCCCCAGACTAGCCCAACCGGGGAGCTGTTTTTT

j_gene: TRBJ1-2
abundance: NA
len: 16
d_gene: TRBD1
v_gene: TRBV2
CDR3aa: CASTATGQGANYGYTF
CDR3nt: TGTGCCAGCACCGCAACCGGACAGGGAGCAAACTATGGCTACACCTTC

j_gene: TRBJ2-2
abundance: NA
len: 17
d_gene: TRBD1
v_gene: TRBV28
CDR3aa: CASTLEGTGFLTGELFF
CDR3nt: TGTGCCAGCACCTTGGAGGGGACAGGGTTTCTTACCGGGGAGCTGTTTTTT

j_gene: TRBJ1-1
abundance: NA
len: 14
d_gene: NA
v_gene: TRBV7-9
CDR3aa: CASSLIAENTEAFF
CDR3nt: TGTGCCAGCAGCTTGATTGCAGAGAACACTGAAGCTTTCTTT

j_gene: TRBJ1-2
abundance: NA
len: 17
d_gene: TRBD1
v_gene: TRBV13
CDR3aa: CASSSTPTGDVGDGYTF
CDR3nt: TGTGCCAGCAGCTCCACGCCGACAGGGGATGTAGGAGATGGCTACACCTTC

j_gene: TRBJ1-4
abundance: NA
len: 14
d_gene: TRBD1
v_gene: TRBV7-8
CDR3aa: CASSTQGGNEKLFF
CDR3nt: TGTGCCAGCAGCACACAGGGGGGAAATGAAAAACTGTTTTTT

j_gene: TRBJ2-7
abundance: NA
len: 16
d_gene: TRBD2
v_gene: TRBV5-1
CDR3aa: CASSSAGTSGSYEQYF
CDR3nt: TGCGCCAGCAGCTCGGCCGGGACTAGCGGTTCCTACGAGCAGTACTTC

j_gene: TRBJ2-1
abundance: NA
len: 15
d_gene: TRBD2
v_gene: TRBV9
CDR3aa: CASSPAAGVYNEQFF
CDR3nt: TGTGCCAGCAGCCCCGCAGCGGGAGTGTACAATGAGCAGTTCTTC

j_gene: TRBJ2-5
abundance: NA
len: 15
d_gene: TRBD2
v_gene: TRBV4-3
CDR3aa: CASSQELAGGETQYF
CDR3nt: TGCGCCAGCAGCCAAGAACTAGCGGGGGGAGAGACCCAGTACTTC

j_gene: TRBJ2-7
abundance: NA
len: 14
d_gene: TRBD1
v_gene: TRBV15
CDR3aa: CATGTTGKPNEQYF
CDR3nt: TGTGCCACCGGGACGACAGGGAAGCCCAACGAGCAGTACTTC

j_gene: TRBJ2-1
abundance: NA
len: 15
d_gene: NA
v_gene: TRBV19
CDR3aa: CARDRVTGSENEQFF
CDR3nt: TGTGCCAGGGACCGGGTAACGGGGTCAGAAAATGAGCAGTTCTTC

j_gene: TRBJ2-1
abundance: NA
len: 11
d_gene: NA
v_gene: TRBV27
CDR3aa: CASSLGGGLFF
CDR3nt: TGTGCCAGCAGTTTAGGAGGGGGCCTGTTCTTC

j_gene: TRBJ2-3
abundance: medium-sized
len: 15
d_gene: NA
v_gene: TRBV7-9
CDR3aa: CASSLSGSSTDTQYF
CDR3nt: TGTGCCAGCAGCTTATCGGGATCTAGCACAGATACGCAGTATTTT

j_gene: TRBJ1-1
abundance: NA
len: 12
d_gene: NA
v_gene: TRBV30
CDR3aa: CAWSPGNTEAFF
CDR3nt: TGTGCCTGGAGCCCGGGGAACACTGAAGCTTTCTTT

j_gene: TRBJ2-3
abundance: once
len: 16
d_gene: NA
v_gene: TRBV5-4
CDR3aa: CASSLPPQTSTDTQYF
CDR3nt: TGTGCCAGCAGCTTGCCCCCGCAAACTAGCACAGATACGCAGTATTTT

j_gene: TRBJ2-1
abundance: once
len: 15
d_gene: NA
v_gene: TRBV4-1
CDR3aa: CASSLGGAGANEQFF
CDR3nt: TGCGCCAGCAGCCTGGGGGGGGCTGGTGCGAATGAGCAGTTCTTC

j_gene: TRBJ2-2
abundance: once
len: 18
d_gene: TRBD2
v_gene: TRBV5-5
CDR3aa: CASSFRLAGGEGAGELFF
CDR3nt: TGTGCCAGCAGCTTCAGACTAGCGGGGGGCGAAGGGGCCGGGGAGCTGTTTTTT

j_gene: TRBJ2-2
abundance: few
len: 15
d_gene: NA
v_gene: TRBV6-4
CDR3aa: CASSPGTKVTGELFF
CDR3nt: TGTGCCAGCAGTCCCGGGACAAAAGTTACCGGGGAGCTGTTTTTT

j_gene: TRBJ2-7
abundance: NA
len: 14
d_gene: TRBD1
v_gene: TRBV5-1
CDR3aa: CASSLTGQSYEQYF
CDR3nt: TGCGCCAGCAGCTTGACGGGACAGTCCTACGAGCAGTACTTC

j_gene: TRBJ1-1
abundance: NA
len: 18
d_gene: TRBD1
v_gene: TRBV19
CDR3aa: CASTPPGTGNGWNTEAFF
CDR3nt: TGTGCCAGTACCCCCCCCGGGACAGGGAATGGATGGAACACTGAAGCTTTCTTT